One sample yielded the 32 T cell receptor beta chains listed below, sequenced in a study of T cell repertoires in cytomegalovirus infection. TCRdb re-analysed the reads in MiXCR, keeping a single row per CDR3 protein. The sample comprises 150,000 to 200,000 distinct CDR3 sequences, roughly 14% of which are singletons, and 20% to 30% rests with the top ten. Specimen: PBMCs. These receptors originate from a human donor in good health (CMV status not recorded). Some clones in this sample may be carry-over from other donors' samples.

This rearrangement joins TRBV28 to TRBJ1-5, with D uncertain. Trimming took off 4 bases at V and 3 bases at J, with 4 bases between the two ends. Germline V gives CDR1 MDHEN, CDR2 SYDVKM. The CDR3 runs 12 residues. The CDR3 loop reads CASSSVNQPQHF. In DNA form, the CDR3 reads TGTGCCAGCAGTTCGGTCAATCAGCCCCAGCATTTT. The whole variable domain, remainder taken from reference TRBV28 and TRBJ1-5, is DVKVTQSSRYLVKRTGEKVFLECVQDMDHENMFWYRQDPGLGLRLIYFSYDVKMKEKGDIPEGYSVSREKKERFSLILESASTNQTSMYLCASSSVNQPQHFGDGTRLSIL.

This clonotype was observed a few times. The chain recombines TRBV6-6 with TRBJ1-1, with D possibly matching TRBD1 (5 bases). V was trimmed by 8 bases and J by 3 bases, leaving 19 bases between them. This CDR3 region has 15 residues. The V gene's germline CDR1 is MNHNY and CDR2 SVGAGI (reference sequence). DNA for the CDR3: TGTGCCAGCTGGGGCCGGTCTTGGGAGGACACTGAAGCTTTCTTT. This translates into CASWGRSWEDTEAFF.

This clonotype was detected many times. The rearrangement links TRBV28 to TRBJ2-7, with 10 positions matching TRBD1. Germline values: CDR1 MDHEN, CDR2 SYDVKM. This CDR3 comprises 15 residues. J was trimmed by 2 bases and V by 7 bases; bases with no gene match: 8. CDR3 sequence reads: CASISTGQGTYEQYF. CDR3 sequence (DNA): TGTGCCAGCATTTCCACGGGACAGGGGACCTACGAGCAGTACTTC.

The sample holds many counts of this clonotype. The chain carries TRBV11-2 and TRBJ1-1, with D tentatively TRBD1 (5 bases). V lost 5 bases to trimming and J lost 10 bases, with 14 bases between them. Per the germline V gene, CDR1 is SGHAT and CDR2 is FQNNGV. The CDR3 has 12 residues. Here the CDR3 DNA reads TGTGCCAGCAGCCTCGCAGGGAGGTCAGCTTTCTTT. Translated: CASSLAGRSAFF.

This clonotype was counted many times. This chain links TRBV7-2 with TRBJ2-6; D not certain. The CDR3 sequence is 15 residues long. Germline V gives CDR1 SGHTA, CDR2 FQGNSA. V gave up 1 base and J gave up 0 bases, with 4 bases separating them. The CDR3 protein is CASSLESSGANVLTF. The DNA of the CDR3 is TGTGCCAGCAGCTTAGAAAGCTCTGGGGCCAACGTCCTGACTTTC.

Only a few counts were recorded for this clonotype. The chain has TRBV7-9 and TRBJ2-1; D possibly corresponds to TRBD2 (6 bases). CDR3 size: 16 residues. V lost 5 bases and J 3 bases, leaving 17 bases between the germline ends. CDR1 and CDR2 (germline): SEHNR, FQNEAQ (reference sequence). CDR3 sequence (DNA): TGTGCCAGCAGCCTCCTAGGAGGGATCAGCTACAATGAGCAGTTCTTC. It yields the protein CASSLLGGISYNEQFF.

This CDR3 is CASSQPGQGYGYTF. CDR3 sequence (DNA): TGTGCCAGCAGCCAGCCGGGACAGGGTTATGGCTACACCTTC. The chain recombines TRBV7-6 with TRBJ1-2; 9 nucleotides match TRBD1. V shed 5 bases, J shed 5 bases, and the junction held 6 bases outside the gene matches. Germline CDR1 and CDR2: SGHVS and FNYEAQ. The CDR3 extends over 14 amino acids.

There are many counts of this clonotype. This chain uses TRBV7-2 with TRBJ2-2; 13 bases are shared with TRBD2. The V and J ends lost 5 bases and 8 bases, in that order; junction bases with no gene match: 2. The CDR3 consists of 14 residues. In germline, CDR1 is SGHTA, CDR2 FQGNSA. The CDR3 coding sequence is TGTGCCAGCAGCAAGGGACTAGCGGGAGGGGAGCTGTTTTTT. This translates into CASSKGLAGGELFF.

This clonotype was seen a few times. This chain links TRBV6-2 or TRBV6-3 with TRBJ2-2; D gene ambiguous. CDR1 is MNHEY, CDR2 SVGEGT, per germline. The CDR3 runs 14 residues. The V and J ends lost 8 bases and 1 base respectively, with 11 bases between them. CDR3 bases: TGTGCCAGCCGCCCGGCTGGGAACACCGGGGAGCTGTTTTTT. Translating gives CASRPAGNTGELFF.

The table lists this clonotype with many counts. The J gene is TRBJ2-7, the V gene TRBV28; a weak D match, TRBD1 (5 bases). V was shortened by 3 bases and J by 2 bases, with 14 bases between the two germline ends. CDR3 length: 15 amino acids. The V gene's germline CDR1 is MDHEN and CDR2 SYDVKM. The CDR3 is CASSFLFGAPYEQYF. CDR3 in DNA: TGTGCCAGCAGTTTCCTTTTTGGGGCCCCCTACGAGCAGTACTTC.

This clonotype has at least ten counts. The chain is built from TRBV29-1 and TRBJ2-3; D is perhaps TRBD1 (5 bases). Deletions cut 7 bases from V and 6 bases from J, with 11 bases between. Germline loops: CDR1 SQVTM, CDR2 ANQGSEA. The CDR3 runs 11 residues. This chain's CDR3 is CSGGLSDTQYF. The DNA of the CDR3 is TGCAGCGGGGGCCTATCTGATACGCAGTATTTT.

This clonotype was seen many times. The chain couples TRBV25-1 to TRBJ2-2; TRBD1 is a possible D gene (6 bases). The CDR3 is made up of 17 amino acids. The V and J ends lost 3 bases and 1 base respectively, with 15 bases between them. CDR1 is MGHDK, CDR2 SYGVNS, per germline. As DNA, the CDR3 is TGTGCCAGCAGTGATTTCTCCGGGACACTGAACACCGGGGAGCTGTTTTTT. Its protein product is CASSDFSGTLNTGELFF.

CDR3 bases: TGTGCCAGCAGTACTCTAGCGGTGGGGGGGCGGAATGAGCAGTTCTTC. Its protein product is CASSTLAVGGRNEQFF. The J gene is TRBJ2-1, the V gene TRBV6-2 or TRBV6-3, with D possibly matching TRBD2 (7 bases). Germline loops: CDR1 MNHEY, CDR2 SVGEGT. This CDR3 region has 16 residues. Trimming stripped 5 bases from V and 7 bases from J, with 21 bases between.

There are a few counts of this clonotype. This chain uses TRBV2 with TRBJ1-5, with D maybe TRBD1 (5 bases). This CDR3 is 15 amino acids long. Germline-derived CDR1 and CDR2 are SNHLY and FYNNEI. V was clipped by 2 bases and J by 3 bases, with 11 bases between them. This chain's CDR3 is CASSEITGANQPQHF. CDR3 bases: TGTGCCAGCAGTGAAATAACCGGGGCCAATCAGCCCCAGCATTTT.

This clonotype came up many times. The rearrangement uses TRBV7-2 and TRBJ1-1; D may be TRBD1 (6 bases). The germline V gene has CDR1 SGHTA and CDR2 FQGNSA. Between the trimmed V and J ends, which lost 5 bases and 4 bases, there was a span of 17 bases. The CDR3 has 15 amino acids. This CDR3 reads CASSNILGRGTEAFF. The DNA of the CDR3 is TGTGCCAGCAGCAACATTTTAGGCAGGGGCACTGAAGCTTTCTTT.

This clonotype was observed at least ten times. The CDR3 sequence: CASSLTSPDTQYF. The DNA for the CDR3 is TGTGCCAGCAGTTTGACTAGTCCAGATACGCAGTATTTT. The rearrangement links TRBV12-3 or TRBV12-4 to TRBJ2-3, with D maybe TRBD2 (6 bases). The CDR3 is made up of 13 amino acids. V gave up 3 bases and J gave up 4 bases, with 8 bases separating them.

This clonotype was seen repeatedly, ten times or more. The genes are TRBV6-6 and TRBJ1-2; no clear D gene. CDR1 is MNHNY, CDR2 SVGAGI, per germline (reference sequence). The V end lost 5 bases, the J end lost 8 bases, and 9 bases lay between the germline ends. This CDR3 contains 11 residues. The CDR3 sequence is CASSIQAGYTF. Written as DNA, the CDR3 is TGTGCCAGCAGTATTCAGGCGGGCTACACCTTC.

This clonotype was detected a few times. As DNA, the CDR3 is TGTGCCAGTAGTATGTCTAGCAATCAGCCCCAGCATTTT. Its protein product is CASSMSSNQPQHF. V is TRBV19 and J is TRBJ1-5; D is unclear. Per germline, CDR1 LNHDA and CDR2 SQIVND (reference sequence). This CDR3 spans 13 amino acids. V was pared by 3 bases and J by 0 bases, with 3 bases between.

This clonotype was recorded at least ten times. V and J are TRBV7-2 and TRBJ1-4; D possibly corresponds to TRBD1 (5 bases). There are 13 residues in the CDR3. Looked up from germline, CDR1 is SGHTA and CDR2 is FQGNSA. Trimming took 5 bases from V and 8 from J, leaving 12 bases between them. The CDR3 spells CASSPWGEEKLFF. CDR3 bases: TGTGCCAGCAGCCCCTGGGGGGAGGAAAAACTGTTTTTT. The entire variable domain, with the rest obtained from reference TRBV7-2 and TRBJ1-4, is as follows: GAGVSQSPSNKVTEKGKDVELRCDPISGHTALYWYRQSLGQGLEFLIYFQGNSAPDKSGLPSDRFSAERTGGSVSTLTIQRTQQEDSAVYLCASSPWGEEKLFFGSGTQLSVL.

This clonotype occurred many times. The chain has TRBV4-3 and TRBJ2-1, with no clear D. Germline V gene data show CDR1 as LGHNA and CDR2 as YSLEER. The CDR3 extends over 17 amino acids. Between the trimmed V and J ends, which lost 0 bases and 1 base, there was a span of 13 bases. CDR3 in DNA: TGCGCCAGCAGCCAAGATCCCCCTGGCAGTTCCTACAATGAGCAGTTCTTC. It specifies CASSQDPPGSSYNEQFF.

In its sample, this clonotype was seen many times. The rearrangement uses TRBV2 and TRBJ2-1; D is ambiguous. V was clipped by 6 bases and J by 0 bases, with 21 bases between them. The CDR3 is 18 residues long. Germline CDR1 reads SNHLY; CDR2 reads FYNNEI. CDR3 sequence reads: CASRARGSSVSSYNEQFF. The CDR3 coding sequence is TGTGCCAGCAGGGCCCGAGGTAGCAGTGTGAGCTCCTACAATGAGCAGTTCTTC. Combining the CDR3 with reference TRBV2 and TRBJ2-1 gives the whole variable domain EPEVTQTPSHQVTQMGQEVILRCVPISNHLYFYWYRQILGQKVEFLVSFYNNEISEKSEIFDDQFSVERPDGSNFTLKIRSTKLEDSAMYFCASRARGSSVSSYNEQFFGPGTRLTVL.

Details on this clonotype: This sequence may be a read error, since a much larger clone differs from it by one base. V gene TRBV19 combines with J gene TRBJ1-1, with D maybe TRBD1 (6 bases). The germline gives CDR1 LNHDA, CDR2 SQIVND (reference sequence). This CDR3 has 15 residues. V was pared by 10 bases and J by 4 bases, with 22 bases between. This CDR3 reads CATMGHFKGGTEAFF. As DNA, the CDR3 is TGTGCCACCATGGGACACTTCAAAGGAGGCACTGAAGCTTTCTTT.

This clonotype was recorded at least ten times. The chain joins TRBV11-2 to TRBJ1-1; no clear D gene. The germline V gene encodes CDR1 SGHAT and CDR2 FQNNGV. CDR3 length: 14 amino acids. Trimming took 5 bases from V and 3 from J, leaving 13 bases between them. The CDR3 sequence is CASSLLFGDTEAFF. In nucleotides, the CDR3 is TGTGCCAGCAGCCTCCTGTTTGGGGACACTGAAGCTTTCTTT.

This chain links TRBV20-1 with TRBJ2-3, with D hard to call. The germline V gene encodes CDR1 DFQATT and CDR2 SNEGSKA (reference sequence). This CDR3 spans 14 amino acids. The V gene lost 5 bases and the J gene lost 2 bases, with 14 bases spanning the gap. Written as DNA, the CDR3 is TGCAGTGCTGACGACTCCTCCTACACAGATACGCAGTATTTT. It encodes CSADDSSYTDTQYF.

This clonotype was observed at least ten times. The gene calls are TRBV7-2 and TRBJ2-4, with D perhaps TRBD2 (5 bases). The CDR3 is made up of 14 amino acids. Per germline, CDR1 SGHTA and CDR2 FQGNSA. The V end was cut by 0 bases, the J end by 7 bases, with 10 bases between. CDR3 residues: CASSLAGEANIQYF. CDR3 sequence (DNA): TGTGCCAGCAGCTTAGCCGGGGAAGCGAACATTCAGTACTTC.

This clonotype came up a few times. The chain recombines TRBV12-3 or TRBV12-4 with TRBJ1-2; TRBD1 matches at 8 bases. The CDR3 extends over 15 amino acids. V lost 3 bases and J lost 3; bases outside the gene matches: 6. CDR3 bases: TGTGCCAGCAGTTTGTCCCCAGGGGGCCACTATGGCTACACCTTC. This sequence encodes CASSLSPGGHYGYTF.

The V and J genes are TRBV30 and TRBJ1-1, with D maybe TRBD1 (6 bases). This CDR3 region has 11 residues. The V gene's germline CDR1 is GTSNPN and CDR2 SVGIG (reference sequence). Trimming took 1 base from V and 10 from J, leaving 10 bases between them. The CDR3 sequence is CAWSGTVSAFF. For the CDR3, the DNA is TGTGCCTGGAGTGGGACAGTTTCAGCTTTCTTT.

This clonotype was counted a few times. The chain has TRBV19 and TRBJ1-1; no definite D call. The V end lost 2 bases, the J end lost 0 bases, and 16 bases lay between the germline ends. CDR3 length: 17 amino acids. In germline, CDR1 is LNHDA, CDR2 SQIVND (reference sequence). CDR3 sequence reads: CASSILRVSNMNTEAFF. In DNA form, the CDR3 reads TGTGCCAGTAGTATACTGCGAGTCTCTAATATGAACACTGAAGCTTTCTTT.

The chain employs TRBV11-2 and TRBJ2-7, with 8 bases aligning to TRBD1. J lost 6 bases, V lost 2 bases, and 6 bases had no gene match. The CDR3 has 14 residues. The germline V gene has CDR1 SGHAT and CDR2 FQNNGV. The CDR3 loop is CASSLTGQGFEQYF. Here the CDR3 DNA reads TGTGCCAGCAGCTTAACCGGACAGGGCTTCGAGCAGTACTTC.

This clonotype was counted ten times or more. J is TRBJ1-2 and V is TRBV7-8; D may be TRBD1 (5 bases). The CDR3 spans 14 residues. Germline lookup yields CDR1 SGHVS and CDR2 FQNEAQ. V lost 4 bases, J lost 4 bases, and 13 bases lay in between. The CDR3 coding sequence is TGTGCCAGCAGCTCAGGGCGGTCGGGCTATGGCTACACCTTC. Translated: CASSSGRSGYGYTF.

This clonotype occurred a few times. The chain has TRBV29-1 and TRBJ1-1; D remains unclear. Germline CDR1 and CDR2: SQVTM and ANQGSEA. Deletions cut 0 bases from V and 2 bases from J, with 16 bases between. The CDR3 consists of 16 residues. The CDR3 DNA reads as TGCAGCGTTGAAGATAGAAGACGGCCGCTCAACACTGAAGCTTTCTTT. The encoded protein is CSVEDRRRPLNTEAFF.

This clonotype showed up just once. A read error may account for a junction end that differs from germline. The chain combines TRBV19 with TRBJ2-7; maybe TRBD1 (6 bases). CDR3 length: 14 amino acids. Germline CDR1 reads LNHDA; CDR2 reads SQIVND (reference sequence). The CDR3 nucleotides are TGTGCCAGTAGTAACCAACAGGGAGTCTACGAGCAGTGCTTC. Residues: CASSNQQGVYEQCF.